These T cell receptor beta chains were read from a single sample in a study of control samples from healthy donors and cancer patients. Method: immunoSEQ multiplex PCR; TCRdb's copy keeps in-frame clones and lacks some. The sample holds 100,000 to 130,000 clones; around 80% are singletons and the top ten take roughly 6.5%. Sequenced material: blood. The receptors here all came from a man aged 18 to 29 in good health. CDR3s include the opening cysteine and the closing phenylalanine or tryptophan. Each record gives: V gene, clone size, J gene, D gene, CDR3 protein, CDR3 DNA. D genes are given only for firm matches. Not every row has a clone size; where given, it reads once, few, many or a size class.

TRBV19,.,TRBJ1-5,.,CASSTILSSNQPQHF,TGTGCCAGTAGTACCATTCTCTCCAGCAATCAGCCCCAGCATTTT
TRBV7-9,.,TRBJ2-5,TRBD1,CASSPGDRDQETQYF,TGTGCCAGCAGCCCAGGAGACAGGGACCAAGAGACCCAGTACTTC
TRBV4-1,.,TRBJ2-1,.,CASSLEGGNEQFF,TGCGCCAGCAGCCTCGAGGGGGGAAATGAGCAGTTCTTC
TRBV19,.,TRBJ1-1,.,CASSISGGTSMGTEAFF,TGTGCCAGTAGTATATCGGGGGGCACGAGTATGGGTACTGAAGCTTTCTTT
TRBV5-1,.,TRBJ1-2,TRBD1,CASSLRQGGGYTF,TGCGCCAGCAGCCTAAGACAGGGAGGTGGCTACACCTTC
TRBV19,.,TRBJ1-5,TRBD1,CASKRLRGQGPFYSNQPQHF,TGTGCCAGTAAACGCTTACGGGGACAGGGGCCTTTCTATAGCAATCAGCCCCAGCATTTT
TRBV6-2/TRBV6-3,.,TRBJ2-2,.,CASSPTPNWGVGELFF,TGTGCCAGCAGTCCAACCCCCAACTGGGGAGTCGGGGAGCTGTTTTTT
TRBV5-6,.,TRBJ2-3,TRBD2,CASSPSGGSGTDTQYF,TGTGCCAGCAGCCCTAGCGGGGGGAGTGGAACAGATACGCAGTATTTT
TRBV6-5,.,TRBJ2-1,.,CASSYSTVPLVSEQFF,TGTGCCAGCAGTTACTCGACTGTGCCCCTCGTGAGTGAGCAGTTCTTC
TRBV6-5,.,TRBJ2-1,TRBD2,CASSLPGGYNEQFF,TGTGCCAGCAGCCTACCGGGGGGATACAATGAGCAGTTCTTC
TRBV4-2,.,TRBJ2-1,TRBD2,CASSEDKGRVYDEQFF,TGTGCCAGCAGCGAGGACAAGGGGAGGGTTTACGATGAGCAGTTCTTC
TRBV5-8,.,TRBJ2-7,.,CASSSLPGTYEQYF,TGTGCCAGCAGCTCCTTGCCAGGCACCTACGAGCAGTACTTC
TRBV2,.,TRBJ1-2,.,CASGAGTSGYTF,TGTGCCAGCGGAGCAGGGACGAGTGGCTACACCTTC
TRBV2,once,TRBJ2-3,.,CASILYGAYTDTQYF,TGTGCCAGCATCCTATATGGGGCCTACACAGATACGCAGTATTTT
TRBV5-7,.,TRBJ1-5,TRBD1,CASKFGQDNQPQHF,TGTGCCAGCAAGTTCGGACAGGACAATCAGCCCCAGCATTTT
TRBV5-6,.,TRBJ1-1,.,CASSRTGINTEAFF,TGTGCCAGCAGCCGTACAGGGATAAATACTGAAGCTTTCTTT
TRBV7-9,.,TRBJ2-3,TRBD1,CASSPTGAYSTDTQYF,TGTGCCAGCAGTCCCACAGGGGCTTATAGCACAGATACGCAGTATTTT
TRBV5-1,.,TRBJ2-7,.,CASSSGTPYEQYF,TGCGCCAGCAGCTCCGGGACCCCCTACGAGCAGTACTTC
TRBV14,.,TRBJ2-5,TRBD2,CASSHKGGGGLLQETQYF,TGTGCCAGCAGCCACAAGGGAGGCGGGGGGCTCCTCCAAGAGACCCAGTACTTC
TRBV7-8,.,TRBJ2-3,TRBD2,CASSRAGGLTDTQYF,TGTGCCAGCAGCCGTGCGGGGGGGCTCACAGATACGCAGTATTTT
TRBV5-1,.,TRBJ1-2,.,CASSSPLEEGPSHYGYTF,TGCGCCAGCAGCTCCCCCCTTGAGGAGGGCCCGTCCCACTATGGCTACACCTTC
TRBV6-5,once,TRBJ2-1,.,CASSPTPLVWNEQFF,TGTGCCAGCAGTCCTACTCCACTAGTTTGGAATGAGCAGTTCTTC
TRBV5-6,.,TRBJ2-7,.,CASSGGGQSYEQYF,TGTGCCAGCAGCGGTGGAGGGCAGTCCTACGAGCAGTACTTC
TRBV9,few,TRBJ1-3,.,CASSSQTRIPSGNTIYF,TGTGCCAGCAGCTCTCAGACACGGATACCCTCTGGAAACACCATATATTTT
TRBV7-6,.,TRBJ1-6,TRBD1,CASSPLPGGDSPLHF,TGTGCCAGCAGCCCCCTTCCAGGGGGCGATTCACCCCTCCACTTT
TRBV5-8,.,TRBJ1-2,TRBD1,CASSPYWDRVEANYGYTF,TGTGCCAGCAGCCCTTATTGGGACAGGGTAGAAGCTAACTATGGCTACACCTTC